The clone carrying this TCR beta chain is a singleton in its sample. The antigen is not known. These data are taken from a study of OX40 agonist ivuxolimab in advanced cancers. For the study at large: Intravenous ivuxolimab at 0.01 to 10 mg/kg was given to patients every 2 weeks. Subjects had a mean age of about 65 years, with a range of roughly 23 to 79; roughly 83% were male. General observations from the study: CD4+ and CD8+ T cells in blood underwent clonal expansion by week 6 at 0.1 to 3.0 mg/kg. Several nonresponders also turned out to have low normalized T-cell clonal expansion.

CDR1 and CDR2 (germline): SGHRS, YFSETQ. The CDR3 is 15 amino acids. V was pared by 0 bases and J by 7 bases, with 13 bases between. Only in-frame clones appear in the TCRdb table, and some are missing; sequencing was by immunoSEQ multiplex PCR. There are about 81,000 clones in the sample; roughly 85% occur only once, and 0.2% to 0.25% lies in the top ten. The genes are TRBV5-1 and TRBJ1-4; perhaps TRBD1 as D (6 bases). The TCR sequence derives from an adult with an advanced solid tumor such as melanoma, head and neck, liver or kidney cancer. Material: CD4+ or CD8+ T cells sorted from blood, obtained in a trial of the OX40 agonist ivuxolimab. CDR3 nucleotide sequence: TGCGCCAGCAGCTTGGCCGGAGGGGGGTCTGAAAAACTGTTTTTT. Amino acids: CASSLAGGGSEKLFF. Together with reference TRBV5-1 and TRBJ1-4, the CDR3 gives the full variable domain: KAGVTQTPRYLIKTRGQQVTLSCSPISGHRSVSWYQQTPGQGLQFLFEYFSETQRNKGNFPGRFSGRQFSNSRSEMNVSTLELGDSALYLCASSLAGGGSEKLFFGSGTQLSVL.